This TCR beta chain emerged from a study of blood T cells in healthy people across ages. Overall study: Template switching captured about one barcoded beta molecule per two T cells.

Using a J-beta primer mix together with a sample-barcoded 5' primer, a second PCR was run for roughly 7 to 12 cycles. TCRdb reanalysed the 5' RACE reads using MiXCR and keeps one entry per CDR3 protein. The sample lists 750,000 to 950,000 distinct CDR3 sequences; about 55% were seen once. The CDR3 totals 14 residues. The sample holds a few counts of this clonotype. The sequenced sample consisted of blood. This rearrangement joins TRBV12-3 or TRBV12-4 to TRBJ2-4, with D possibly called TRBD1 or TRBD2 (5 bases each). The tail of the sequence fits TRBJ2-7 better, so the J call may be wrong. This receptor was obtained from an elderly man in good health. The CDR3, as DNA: TGTGCCAGCAGCCCTGGGGGTGGAGCCTACGAGCAGTACTTC. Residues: CASSPGGGAYEQYF.